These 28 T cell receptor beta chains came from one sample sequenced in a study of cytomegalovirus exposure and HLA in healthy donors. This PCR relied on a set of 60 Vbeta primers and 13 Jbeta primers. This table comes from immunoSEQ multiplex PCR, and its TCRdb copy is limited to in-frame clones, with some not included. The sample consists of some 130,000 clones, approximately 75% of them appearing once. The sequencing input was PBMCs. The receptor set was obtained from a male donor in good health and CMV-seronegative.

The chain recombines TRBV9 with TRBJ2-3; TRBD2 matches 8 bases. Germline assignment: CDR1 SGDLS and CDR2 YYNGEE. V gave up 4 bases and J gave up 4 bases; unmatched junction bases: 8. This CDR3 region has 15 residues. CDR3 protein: CASSPSGGAPDTQYF. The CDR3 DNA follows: TGTGCCAGCAGCCCCTCCGGGGGGGCCCCAGATACGCAGTATTTT. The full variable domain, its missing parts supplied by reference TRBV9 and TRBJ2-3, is DSGVTQTPKHLITATGQRVTLRCSPRSGDLSVYWYQQSLDQGLQFLIQYYNGEERAKGNILERFSAQQFPDLHSELNLSSLELGDSALYFCASSPSGGAPDTQYFGPGTRLTVL.

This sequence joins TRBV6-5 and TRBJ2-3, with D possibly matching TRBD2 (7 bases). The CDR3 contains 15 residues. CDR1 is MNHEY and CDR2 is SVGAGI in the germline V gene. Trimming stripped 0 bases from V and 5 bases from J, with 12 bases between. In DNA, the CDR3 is TGTGCCAGCAGTTACTCGATGGGGGGGCAAGATACGCAGTATTTT. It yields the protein CASSYSMGGQDTQYF.

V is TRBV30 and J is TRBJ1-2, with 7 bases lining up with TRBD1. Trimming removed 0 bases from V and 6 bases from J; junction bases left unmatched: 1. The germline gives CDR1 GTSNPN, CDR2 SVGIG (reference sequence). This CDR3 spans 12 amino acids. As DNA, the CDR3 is TGTGCCTGGAGTGTACAGGGGAATGGCTACACCTTC. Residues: CAWSVQGNGYTF.

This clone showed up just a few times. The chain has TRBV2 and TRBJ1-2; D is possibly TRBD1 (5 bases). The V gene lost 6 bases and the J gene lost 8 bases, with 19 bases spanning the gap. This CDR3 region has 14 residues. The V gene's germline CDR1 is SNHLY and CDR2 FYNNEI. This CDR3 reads CASSFSWGKLGYTF. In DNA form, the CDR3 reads TGTGCCAGCAGCTTCTCCTGGGGCAAGCTCGGCTACACCTTC. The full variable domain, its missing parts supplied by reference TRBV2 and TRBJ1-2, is EPEVTQTPSHQVTQMGQEVILRCVPISNHLYFYWYRQILGQKVEFLVSFYNNEISEKSEIFDDQFSVERPDGSNFTLKIRSTKLEDSAMYFCASSFSWGKLGYTFGSGTRLTVV.

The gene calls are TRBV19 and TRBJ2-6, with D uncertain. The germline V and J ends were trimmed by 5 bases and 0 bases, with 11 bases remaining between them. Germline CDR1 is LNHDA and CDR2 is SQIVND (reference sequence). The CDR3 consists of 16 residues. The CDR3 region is CASSAWAFSGANVLTF. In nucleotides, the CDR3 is TGTGCCAGTAGTGCCTGGGCCTTCTCTGGGGCCAACGTCCTGACTTTC.

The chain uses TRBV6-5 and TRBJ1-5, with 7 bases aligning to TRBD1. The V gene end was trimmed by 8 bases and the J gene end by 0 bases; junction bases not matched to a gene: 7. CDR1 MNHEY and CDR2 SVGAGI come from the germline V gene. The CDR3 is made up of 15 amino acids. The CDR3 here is CASARGLLSNQPQHF. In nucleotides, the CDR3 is TGTGCCAGCGCGAGGGGGCTCCTTAGCAATCAGCCCCAGCATTTT.

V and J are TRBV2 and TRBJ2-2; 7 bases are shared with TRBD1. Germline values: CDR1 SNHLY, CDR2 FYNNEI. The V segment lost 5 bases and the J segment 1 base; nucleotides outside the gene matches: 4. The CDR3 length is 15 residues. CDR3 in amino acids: CASSRRTGNTGELFF. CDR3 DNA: TGTGCCAGCAGTCGACGGACAGGGAACACCGGGGAGCTGTTTTTT.

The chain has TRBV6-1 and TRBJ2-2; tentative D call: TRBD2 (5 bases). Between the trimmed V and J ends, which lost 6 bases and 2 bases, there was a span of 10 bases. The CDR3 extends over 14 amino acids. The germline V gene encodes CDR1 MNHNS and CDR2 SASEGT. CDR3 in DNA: TGTGCCAGCAGGGGGAGCAGAAACACCGGGGAGCTGTTTTTT. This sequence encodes CASRGSRNTGELFF.

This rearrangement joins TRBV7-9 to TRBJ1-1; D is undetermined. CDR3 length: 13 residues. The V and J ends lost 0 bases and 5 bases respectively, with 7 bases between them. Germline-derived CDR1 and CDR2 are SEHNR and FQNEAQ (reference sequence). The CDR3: CASSLAAFTEAFF. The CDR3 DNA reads TGTGCCAGCAGCTTAGCGGCCTTTACTGAAGCTTTCTTT.

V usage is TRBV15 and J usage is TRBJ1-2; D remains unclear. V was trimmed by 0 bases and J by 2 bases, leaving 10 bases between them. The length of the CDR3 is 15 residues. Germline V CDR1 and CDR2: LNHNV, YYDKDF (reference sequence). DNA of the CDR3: TGTGCCACCAGCAGAGATTGGGAGGTAAACTATGGCTACACCTTC. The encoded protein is CATSRDWEVNYGYTF.

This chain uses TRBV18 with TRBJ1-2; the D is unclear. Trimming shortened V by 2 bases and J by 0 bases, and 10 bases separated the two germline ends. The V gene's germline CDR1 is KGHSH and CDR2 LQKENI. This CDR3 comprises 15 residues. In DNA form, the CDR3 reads TGTGCCAGCTCACCAGTAGAGGGCCCTAACTATGGCTACACCTTC. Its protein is CASSPVEGPNYGYTF.

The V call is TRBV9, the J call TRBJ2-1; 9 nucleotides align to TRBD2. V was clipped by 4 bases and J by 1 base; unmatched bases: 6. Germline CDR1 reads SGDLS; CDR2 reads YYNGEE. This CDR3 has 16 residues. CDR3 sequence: CASSPLAGKSYNEQFF. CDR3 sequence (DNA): TGTGCCAGCAGCCCTCTAGCGGGGAAGTCCTACAATGAGCAGTTCTTC.

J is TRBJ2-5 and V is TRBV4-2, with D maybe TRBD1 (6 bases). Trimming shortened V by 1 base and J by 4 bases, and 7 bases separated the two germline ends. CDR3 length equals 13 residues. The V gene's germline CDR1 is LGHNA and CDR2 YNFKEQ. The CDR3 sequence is CASSQGGGETQYF. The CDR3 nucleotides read TGTGCCAGCAGCCAAGGAGGGGGAGAGACCCAGTACTTC.

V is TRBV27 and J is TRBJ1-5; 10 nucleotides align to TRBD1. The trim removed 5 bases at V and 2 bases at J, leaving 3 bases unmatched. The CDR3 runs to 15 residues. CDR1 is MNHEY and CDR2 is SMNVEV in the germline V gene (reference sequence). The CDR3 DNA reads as TGTGCCAGCAGTCCAGGGACAGGGGGCAATCAGCCCCAGCATTTT. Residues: CASSPGTGGNQPQHF.

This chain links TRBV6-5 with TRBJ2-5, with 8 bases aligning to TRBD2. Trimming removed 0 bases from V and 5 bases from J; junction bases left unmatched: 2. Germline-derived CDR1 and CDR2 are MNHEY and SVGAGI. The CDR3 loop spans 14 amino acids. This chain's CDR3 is CASSYSRGDETQYF. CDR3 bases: TGTGCCAGCAGTTACTCGCGGGGGGACGAGACCCAGTACTTC.

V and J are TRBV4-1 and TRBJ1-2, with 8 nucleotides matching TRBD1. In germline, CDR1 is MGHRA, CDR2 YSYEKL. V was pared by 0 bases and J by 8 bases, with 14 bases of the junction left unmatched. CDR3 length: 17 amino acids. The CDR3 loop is CASSQDPGTGGSMGYTF. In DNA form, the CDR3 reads TGCGCCAGCAGCCAAGACCCCGGGACAGGAGGATCTATGGGCTACACCTTC.

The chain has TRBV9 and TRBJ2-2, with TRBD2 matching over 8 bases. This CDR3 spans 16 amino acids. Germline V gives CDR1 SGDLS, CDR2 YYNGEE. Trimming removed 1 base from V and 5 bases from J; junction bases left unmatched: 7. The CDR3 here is CASSVMSSGPTGELFF. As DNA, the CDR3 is TGTGCCAGCAGCGTAATGTCTAGCGGGCCTACCGGGGAGCTGTTTTTT.

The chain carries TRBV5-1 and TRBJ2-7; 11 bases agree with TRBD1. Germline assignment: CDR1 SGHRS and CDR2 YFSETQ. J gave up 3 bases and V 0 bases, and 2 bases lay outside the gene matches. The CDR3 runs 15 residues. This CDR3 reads CASSLAGTGGYEQYF. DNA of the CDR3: TGCGCCAGCAGCTTGGCCGGGACAGGGGGCTACGAGCAGTACTTC.

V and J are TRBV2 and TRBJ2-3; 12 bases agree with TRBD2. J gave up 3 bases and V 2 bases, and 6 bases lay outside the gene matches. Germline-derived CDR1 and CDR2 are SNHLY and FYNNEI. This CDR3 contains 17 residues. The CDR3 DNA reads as TGTGCCAGCAGTGAACTAGCGGGGGGGCCGGAGACAGATACGCAGTATTTT. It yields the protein CASSELAGGPETDTQYF. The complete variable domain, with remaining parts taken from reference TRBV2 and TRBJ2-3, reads EPEVTQTPSHQVTQMGQEVILRCVPISNHLYFYWYRQILGQKVEFLVSFYNNEISEKSEIFDDQFSVERPDGSNFTLKIRSTKLEDSAMYFCASSELAGGPETDTQYFGPGTRLTVL.

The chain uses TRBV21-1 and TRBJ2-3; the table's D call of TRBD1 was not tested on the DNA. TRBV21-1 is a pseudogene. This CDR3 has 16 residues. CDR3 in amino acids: CASSLTGVTHTDTQYF. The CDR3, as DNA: TGTGCCAGCAGCTTGACAGGGGTCACACACACAGATACGCAGTATTTT.

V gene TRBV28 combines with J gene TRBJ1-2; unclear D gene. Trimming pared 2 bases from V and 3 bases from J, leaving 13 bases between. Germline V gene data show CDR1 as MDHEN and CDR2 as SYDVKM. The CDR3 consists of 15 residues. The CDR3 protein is CASSLLVKSHYGYTF. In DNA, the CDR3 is TGTGCCAGCAGTTTACTCGTCAAGAGTCACTATGGCTACACCTTC.

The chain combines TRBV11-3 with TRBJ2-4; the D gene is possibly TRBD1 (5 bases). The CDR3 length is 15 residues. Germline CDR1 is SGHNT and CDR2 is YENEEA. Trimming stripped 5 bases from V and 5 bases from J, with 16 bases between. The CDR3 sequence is CASSPGRGRENIQYF. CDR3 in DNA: TGTGCCAGCAGCCCCGGAAGAGGCAGGGAAAACATTCAGTACTTC.

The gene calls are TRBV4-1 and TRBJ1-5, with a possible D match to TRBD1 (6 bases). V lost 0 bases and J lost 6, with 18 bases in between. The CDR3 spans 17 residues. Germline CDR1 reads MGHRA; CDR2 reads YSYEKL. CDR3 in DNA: TGCGCCAGCAGCCAAGATGGGCTTACAGGGTCTAGTCAGCCCCAGCATTTT. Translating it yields CASSQDGLTGSSQPQHF.

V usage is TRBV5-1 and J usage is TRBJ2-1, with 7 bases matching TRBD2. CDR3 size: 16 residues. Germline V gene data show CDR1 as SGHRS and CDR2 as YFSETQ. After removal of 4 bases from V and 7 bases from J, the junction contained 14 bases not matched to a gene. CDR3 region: CASSPGFRMGGNEQFF. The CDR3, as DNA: TGCGCCAGCAGCCCAGGGTTCCGGATGGGGGGGAATGAGCAGTTCTTC.

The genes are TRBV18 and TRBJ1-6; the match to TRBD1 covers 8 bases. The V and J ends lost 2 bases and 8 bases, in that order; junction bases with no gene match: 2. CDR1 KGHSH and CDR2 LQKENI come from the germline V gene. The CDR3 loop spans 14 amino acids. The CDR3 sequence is CASSPDRGYSPLHF. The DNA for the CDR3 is TGTGCCAGCTCACCAGACAGGGGATATTCACCCCTCCACTTT.

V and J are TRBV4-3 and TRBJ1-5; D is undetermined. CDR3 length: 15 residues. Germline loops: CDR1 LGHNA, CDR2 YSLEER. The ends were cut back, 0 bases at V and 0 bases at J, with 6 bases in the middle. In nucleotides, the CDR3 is TGCGCCAGCAGCCAAGATCCATTTAGCAATCAGCCCCAGCATTTT. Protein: CASSQDPFSNQPQHF.

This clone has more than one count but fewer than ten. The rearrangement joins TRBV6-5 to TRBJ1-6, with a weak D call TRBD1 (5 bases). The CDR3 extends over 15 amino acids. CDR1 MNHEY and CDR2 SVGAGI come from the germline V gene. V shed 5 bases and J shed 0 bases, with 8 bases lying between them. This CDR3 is CASSPQGSYNSPLHF. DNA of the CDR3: TGTGCCAGCAGTCCCCAGGGCTCCTATAATTCACCCCTCCACTTT.

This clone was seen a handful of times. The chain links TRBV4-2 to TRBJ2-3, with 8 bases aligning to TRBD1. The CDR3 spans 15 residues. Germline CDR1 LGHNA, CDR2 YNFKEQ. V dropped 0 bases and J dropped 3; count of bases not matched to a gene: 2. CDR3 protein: CASSQERTGTDTQYF. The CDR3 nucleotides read TGTGCCAGCAGCCAAGAGCGGACAGGGACAGATACGCAGTATTTT.